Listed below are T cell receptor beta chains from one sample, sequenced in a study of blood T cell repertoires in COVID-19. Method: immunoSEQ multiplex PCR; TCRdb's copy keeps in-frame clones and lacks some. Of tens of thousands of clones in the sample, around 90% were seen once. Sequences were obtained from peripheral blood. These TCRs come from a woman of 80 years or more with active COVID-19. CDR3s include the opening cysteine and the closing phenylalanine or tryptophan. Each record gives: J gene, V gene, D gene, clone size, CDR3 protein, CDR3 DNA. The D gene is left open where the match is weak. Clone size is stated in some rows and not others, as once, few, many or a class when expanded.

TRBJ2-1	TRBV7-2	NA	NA	CASTVSRRNEQFF	TGTGCCAGCACCGTTTCGAGGCGAAATGAGCAGTTCTTC
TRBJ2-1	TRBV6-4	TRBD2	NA	CASSVDGGAGEQFF	TGTGCCAGCAGTGTCGACGGGGGGGCCGGTGAGCAGTTCTTC
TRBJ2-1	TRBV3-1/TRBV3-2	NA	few	CASSQDGQRSGHYNEQFF	TGTGCCAGCAGCCAAGATGGTCAGAGATCGGGACACTACAATGAGCAGTTCTTC
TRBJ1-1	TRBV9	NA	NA	CASSARRDTEAFF	TGTGCCAGCAGCGCCCGGCGGGACACTGAAGCTTTCTTT
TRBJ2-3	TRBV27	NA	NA	CASRAGITTDTQYF	TGTGCCAGCAGGGCAGGGATAACTACAGATACGCAGTATTTT
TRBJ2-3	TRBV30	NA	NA	CAWSSVNTDTQYF	TGTGCCTGGTCTAGCGTAAACACAGATACGCAGTATTTT
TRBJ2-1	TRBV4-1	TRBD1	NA	CASSQGGGTGVSEQFF	TGCGCCAGCAGCCAAGGTGGGGGGACAGGGGTTTCTGAGCAGTTCTTC
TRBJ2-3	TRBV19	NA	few	CASSIGLVDTQYF	TGTGCCAGTAGTATAGGATTAGTGGATACGCAGTATTTT
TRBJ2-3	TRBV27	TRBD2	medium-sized	CASSLIGGGHTDTQYF	TGTGCCAGCAGTTTAATCGGGGGGGGTCACACAGATACGCAGTATTTT
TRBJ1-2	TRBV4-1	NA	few	CASSQDWRGNKAHYGYTF	TGCGCCAGCAGCCAAGATTGGAGGGGAAACAAGGCCCACTATGGCTACACCTTC
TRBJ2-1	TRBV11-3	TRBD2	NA	CASSSGLAGGPYNEQFF	TGTGCCAGCAGCTCGGGACTAGCGGGGGGCCCCTACAATGAGCAGTTCTTC
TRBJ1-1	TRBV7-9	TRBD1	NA	CASSPPGQAPINTEAFF	TGTGCCAGCAGCCCTCCGGGACAGGCCCCGATCAACACTGAAGCTTTCTTT
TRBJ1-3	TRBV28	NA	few	CASSSSHTIYF	TGTGCCAGCAGTTCCTCTCACACCATATATTTT
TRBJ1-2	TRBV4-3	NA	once	CASSPPPRSTNYGYTF	TGCGCCAGCAGCCCCCCCCCGCGGAGCACTAACTATGGCTACACCTTC
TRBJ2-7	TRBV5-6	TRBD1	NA	CASSRTGNFYEQYF	TGTGCCAGCAGCCGGACAGGGAATTTCTACGAGCAGTACTTC
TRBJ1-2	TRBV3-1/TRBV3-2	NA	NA	CASSQGRGYTF	TGTGCCAGCAGCCAAGGGAGGGGCTACACCTTC
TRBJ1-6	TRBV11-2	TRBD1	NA	CASSLGTGNSPLHF	TGTGCCAGCAGCTTAGGGACAGGGAATTCACCCCTCCACTTT
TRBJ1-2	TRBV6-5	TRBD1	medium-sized	CASTPVTGDYGYTF	TGTGCCAGCACTCCCGTGACAGGGGACTATGGCTACACCTTC
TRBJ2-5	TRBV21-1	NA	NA	CASPTTFKATRGPGTQYF	TGTGCCAGCCCGACGACTTTTAAAGCGACTAGGGGCCCGGGTACCCAGTACTTC
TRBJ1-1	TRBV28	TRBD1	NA	CASSTGALFEGAFF	TGTGCCAGCAGTACAGGGGCCCTTTTTGAAGGAGCTTTCTTT
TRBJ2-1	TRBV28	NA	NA	CASSNTRSYNEQFF	TGTGCCAGCAGTAATACACGATCCTACAATGAGCAGTTCTTC
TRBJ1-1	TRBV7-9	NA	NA	CATHREGRVETEAFF	TGTGCCACCCACAGGGAAGGTCGGGTGGAGACTGAAGCTTTCTTT
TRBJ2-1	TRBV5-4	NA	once	CASSLELPSSYNEQFF	TGTGCCAGCAGCTTGGAACTCCCAAGCTCCTACAATGAGCAGTTCTTC
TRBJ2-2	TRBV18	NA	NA	CASSENPGGAGELFF	TGTGCCAGCTCAGAGAATCCCGGAGGGGCCGGGGAGCTGTTTTTT
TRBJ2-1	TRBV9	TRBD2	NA	CASSVVAGAGNEQFF	TGTGCCAGCAGCGTAGTAGCGGGGGCGGGGAATGAGCAGTTCTTC
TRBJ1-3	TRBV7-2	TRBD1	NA	CASSFGQGSGNTIYF	TGTGCCAGCAGCTTTGGACAGGGGTCTGGAAACACCATATATTTT
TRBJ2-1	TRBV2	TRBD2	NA	CASHLAGGHTVF	TGTGCCAGCCACCTAGCGGGGGGCCATACGGTCTTC
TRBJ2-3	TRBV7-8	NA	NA	CASSLRVAGLSTDTQYF	TGTGCCAGCAGCTTAAGGGTCGCGGGGTTAAGCACAGATACGCAGTATTTT
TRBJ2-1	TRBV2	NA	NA	CASNKGGLFPREQFF	TGTGCCAGCAATAAGGGGGGGCTTTTTCCGCGAGAGCAGTTCTTC
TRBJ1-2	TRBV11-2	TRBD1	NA	CASSLSGTGIYGYTF	TGTGCCAGCAGCTTATCCGGGACAGGGATCTATGGCTACACCTTC
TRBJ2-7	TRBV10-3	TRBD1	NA	CAISESNRGNDEQYF	TGTGCCATCAGTGAGTCAAACAGGGGGAACGACGAGCAGTACTTC
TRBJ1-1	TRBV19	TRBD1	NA	CASSSLRTGLGNTEAFF	TGTGCCAGTAGTAGCCTTAGGACAGGGTTAGGGAACACTGAAGCTTTCTTT
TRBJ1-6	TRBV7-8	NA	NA	CASSYRGREWSNSPLHF	TGTGCCAGCAGTTATAGGGGGAGGGAGTGGAGTAATTCACCCCTCCACTTT
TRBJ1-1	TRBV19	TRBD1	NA	CASSTRQGSAFF	TGTGCCAGTAGTACCCGACAGGGTTCGGCTTTCTTT
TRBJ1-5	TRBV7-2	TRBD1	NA	CASSQQQGSNQPQHF	TGTGCCAGCAGCCAACAACAGGGGAGCAATCAGCCCCAGCATTTT
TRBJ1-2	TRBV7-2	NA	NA	CASSAADWQYGYTF	TGTGCCAGCAGCGCCGCGGACTGGCAATATGGCTACACCTTC
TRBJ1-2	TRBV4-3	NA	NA	CASSQDYEYGYTF	TGCGCCAGCAGCCAAGATTACGAGTATGGCTACACCTTC
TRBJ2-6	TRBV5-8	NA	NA	CASSLYNSGANVLTF	TGTGCCAGCAGCTTGTACAACTCTGGGGCCAACGTCCTGACTTTC